The 21 T cell receptor beta chains below were found in one sample sequenced in a study of vaccination and CD4 T cells after COVID-19 (dated by TCRdb to between 2021 and 2022). The treatment or condition label corresponds to: approximately 9-day PBMC culture with coronavirus spike peptide pools or control peptides (ViraFEST assay). These receptors are not linked to any known antigen. The library was obtained by PCR. TCRdb records Illumina iSeq 100 as the sequencer. DNA from cultured CD4+ T cells was subjected to TCR sequencing with the Oncomine TCR Beta short-read assay at the Johns Hopkins FTIC core. TCRdb passed the public sequencing reads through fastp at Q25 and MiXCR, retaining productive beta sequences. Identical CDR3 protein sequences are pooled into one entry, listed with their most common genes and DNA. Present in this sample are some 20,000 distinct CDR3 sequences, over 50% of which were seen just once. 3.5% to 4.5% of the sample goes to the ten largest clones.

The specimen was CD4+ T cells from blood, cultured in vitro. The receptors originated from a human donor who had recovered from COVID-19.

This rearrangement joins TRBV2 to TRBJ1-6; D is uncertain. This CDR3 has 14 amino acids. Germline lookup yields CDR1 SNHLY and CDR2 FYNNEI. The germline V and J ends were trimmed by 4 bases and 8 bases, with 12 bases remaining between them. The CDR3 is CASSVRVGDSPLHF. CDR3 DNA: TGTGCCAGCAGTGTAAGGGTTGGCGATTCACCCCTCCACTTT. The variable domain in full, completed from reference TRBV2 and TRBJ1-6, reads EPEVTQTPSHQVTQMGQEVILRCVPISNHLYFYWYRQILGQKVEFLVSFYNNEISEKSEIFDDQFSVERPDGSNFTLKIRSTKLEDSAMYFCASSVRVGDSPLHFGNGTRLTVT.

This chain connects TRBV27 to TRBJ2-1, with 13 bases matching TRBD2. CDR1 MNHEY and CDR2 SMNVEV come from the germline V gene (reference sequence). Trimming removed 4 bases from V and 5 bases from J; junction bases left unmatched: 8. This CDR3 region has 17 residues. The CDR3 DNA reads TGTGCCAGCAGTTCCATACTAGCGGGAGGGTCGGACAATGAGCAGTTCTTC. Protein: CASSSILAGGSDNEQFF.

V gene TRBV20-1 combines with J gene TRBJ1-2, with D hard to call. This CDR3 is 14 amino acids long. Germline V lookup: CDR1 DFQATT, CDR2 SNEGSKA (reference sequence). Trimming took off 1 base at V and 2 bases at J, with 11 bases between the two ends. CDR3 bases: TGCAGTGCTAGAGTGCAAAGTGGAAACTATGGCTACACCTTC. Protein sequence: CSARVQSGNYGYTF.

The gene calls are TRBV20-1 and TRBJ1-1, with TRBD1 as a possible D gene (5 bases). Trimming shortened V by 2 bases and J by 5 bases, and 12 bases separated the two germline ends. The CDR3 is 13 amino acids. The V gene's germline CDR1 is DFQATT and CDR2 SNEGSKA (reference sequence). CDR3 sequence: CSARIGGGTEAFF. The DNA of the CDR3 is TGCAGTGCTAGAATTGGGGGGGGGACTGAAGCTTTCTTT.

The chain carries TRBV6-2 or TRBV6-3 and TRBJ1-1, with D possibly TRBD1 on 6 matching bases. Germline V gives CDR1 MNHEY, CDR2 SVGEGT. This CDR3 has 13 amino acids. Trimming took off 5 bases at V and 13 bases at J, with 20 bases between the two ends. The chain's CDR3 is CASSQAGGRVDFF. As DNA, the CDR3 is TGTGCCAGCAGTCAAGCGGGGGGCCGTGTTGATTTCTTT.

This clonotype was observed a handful of times. Here the CDR3 reads CASSSRTGWITEAFF. CDR3 bases: TGTGCCAGCAGCTCCCGGACAGGGTGGATCACTGAAGCTTTCTTT. The chain is built from TRBV7-2 and TRBJ1-1; the match to TRBD1 covers 8 bases. V gave up 4 bases and J gave up 4 bases; unmatched junction bases: 8. From germline, CDR1 is SGHTA and CDR2 FQGNSA. The CDR3 is 15 residues long.

The rearrangement uses TRBV20-1 and TRBJ2-5, with 8 bases matching TRBD2. V lost 0 bases to trimming and J lost 4 bases; unmatched junction nucleotides: 4. Germline CDR1 and CDR2: DFQATT and SNEGSKA (reference sequence). The CDR3 covers 14 residues. The CDR3 region is CSARDPGGRETQYF. In nucleotides, the CDR3 is TGCAGTGCTAGAGATCCGGGGGGGCGAGAGACCCAGTACTTC.

The sample holds one count of this clonotype. The gene calls are TRBV24-1 and TRBJ2-3; 7 bases map to TRBD2. V was clipped by 4 bases and J by 4 bases; unmatched bases: 7. Germline CDR1 reads KGHDR; CDR2 reads SFDVKD. This CDR3 is built from 15 residues. This chain's CDR3 is CATSEAGRGSDTQYF. CDR3 in DNA: TGTGCCACCAGTGAAGCGGGGAGAGGCTCAGATACGCAGTATTTT.

This chain links TRBV15 with TRBJ1-2, with TRBD1 identical over 9 bases. The V and J ends lost 6 bases and 4 bases, in that order; junction bases with no gene match: 3. Germline-derived CDR1 and CDR2 are LNHNV and YYDKDF (reference sequence). The CDR3 is 13 amino acids. The CDR3 protein is CATSTGGSYGYTF. The CDR3 DNA reads as TGTGCCACCAGTACAGGGGGCTCCTATGGCTACACCTTC.

The CDR3 region has the DNA TGTGCCAGCAGTGAAAGTGTGACACCCGGCTATGGCTACACCTTC. Protein product: CASSESVTPGYGYTF. V and J are TRBV6-1 and TRBJ1-2; no definite D call. The germline V and J ends were trimmed by 2 bases and 4 bases, with 14 bases remaining between them. Per germline, CDR1 MNHNS and CDR2 SASEGT. The CDR3 extends over 15 amino acids.

The rearrangement joins TRBV21-1 to TRBJ1-5. TRBV21-1 is reported as a pseudogene. This CDR3 is 18 amino acids long. CDR3 coding DNA: TGTGCCAGCAGCAAAGTCGGAGGGGCCCAGGCGATCAATCAGCCCCAGCATTTT. Translation: CASSKVGGAQAINQPQHF.

This clonotype was found a few times. This chain uses TRBV11-3 with TRBJ2-3, with 12 bases fitting TRBD2. V trimming: 4 bases; J trimming: 0 bases; junction bases outside the gene matches: 5. The CDR3 totals 17 residues. Germline assignment: CDR1 SGHNT and CDR2 YENEEA. In DNA, the CDR3 is TGTGCCAGCAGCTGGACTAGCGGGAACCCTAGCACAGATACGCAGTATTTT. Encoded protein: CASSWTSGNPSTDTQYF.

The genes are TRBV21-1 and TRBJ1-6. TRBV21-1 is labeled a pseudogene. The CDR3 extends over 12 amino acids. In DNA, the CDR3 is TGTGCCAGCAGCAAATTCGTCCACCCCCTCCACTTT. This gives the protein CASSKFVHPLHF.

There are a few counts of this clonotype. J is TRBJ1-5 and V is TRBV20-1, with D perhaps TRBD1 (6 bases). Trimming took off 7 bases at V and 0 bases at J, with 13 bases between the two ends. In germline, CDR1 is DFQATT, CDR2 SNEGSKA (reference sequence). This CDR3 contains 14 residues. The CDR3 protein is CSVGDIYSNQPQHF. The DNA of the CDR3 is TGCAGTGTAGGGGACATTTATAGCAATCAGCCCCAGCATTTT.

The chain carries TRBV15 and TRBJ1-5; the D is unclear. In germline, CDR1 is LNHNV, CDR2 YYDKDF (reference sequence). The V and J ends lost 2 bases and 9 bases respectively, with 20 bases between them. The CDR3 is 16 amino acids. This CDR3 reads CATSRKGSRAPLPQHF. In DNA, the CDR3 is TGTGCCACCAGCAGAAAGGGATCTCGGGCCCCGTTGCCCCAGCATTTT.

V and J are TRBV28 and TRBJ1-2; D unresolved. CDR3 length: 13 amino acids. The V gene lost 8 bases and the J gene lost 4 bases, with 14 bases spanning the gap. Germline V gene sequence: CDR1 MDHEN, CDR2 SYDVKM. CDR3 sequence reads: CASRPGSFYGYTF. CDR3 sequence (DNA): TGTGCCAGCCGCCCCGGGAGCTTCTATGGCTACACCTTC.

The sample holds one count of this clonotype. The chain has TRBV2 and TRBJ2-3; D is undetermined. The CDR3 is 12 residues long. In germline, CDR1 is SNHLY, CDR2 FYNNEI. Trimming removed 6 bases from V and 3 bases from J, with 7 bases in between. The CDR3 DNA follows: TGTGCCAGCAGGTACAGAACAGATACGCAGTATTTT. Translation: CASRYRTDTQYF.

The rearrangement joins TRBV7-2 to TRBJ2-1; 12 positions agree with TRBD2. This CDR3 is 18 amino acids long. Germline V gene lookup returns CDR1 SGHTA and CDR2 FQGNSA. V was pared by 7 bases and J by 0 bases, with 10 bases of the junction left unmatched. CDR3 residues: CASTQPSGRGSSYNEQFF. CDR3 nucleotides: TGTGCCAGCACCCAACCTAGCGGGAGGGGTAGCTCCTACAATGAGCAGTTCTTC.

The chain joins TRBV20-1 to TRBJ1-1, with D unresolved. This CDR3 region has 14 residues. CDR1 and CDR2 (germline): DFQATT, SNEGSKA (reference sequence). With 3 bases removed from V and 5 bases from J, the gap between germline ends came to 16 bases. CDR3 in amino acids: CSASPTSIRTEAFF. The CDR3 DNA sequence: TGCAGTGCTAGCCCGACTTCCATCAGGACTGAAGCTTTCTTT.

The gene calls are TRBV6-1 and TRBJ1-5; D ambiguous. Trimming pared 7 bases from V and 3 bases from J, leaving 13 bases between. The CDR3 consists of 14 residues. In germline, CDR1 is MNHNS, CDR2 SASEGT. The CDR3 sequence: CASTAAPINQPQHF. The CDR3 DNA follows: TGTGCCAGCACCGCAGCGCCTATCAATCAGCCCCAGCATTTT.

The chain is built from TRBV11-3 and TRBJ2-5, with 11 bases lining up with TRBD2. In germline, CDR1 is SGHNT, CDR2 YENEEA. This CDR3 has 14 residues. V shed 4 bases, J shed 5 bases, and the junction held 3 bases outside the gene matches. The CDR3 region is CASSWTSGSETQYF. In nucleotides, the CDR3 is TGTGCCAGCAGCTGGACTAGCGGGTCGGAGACCCAGTACTTC.